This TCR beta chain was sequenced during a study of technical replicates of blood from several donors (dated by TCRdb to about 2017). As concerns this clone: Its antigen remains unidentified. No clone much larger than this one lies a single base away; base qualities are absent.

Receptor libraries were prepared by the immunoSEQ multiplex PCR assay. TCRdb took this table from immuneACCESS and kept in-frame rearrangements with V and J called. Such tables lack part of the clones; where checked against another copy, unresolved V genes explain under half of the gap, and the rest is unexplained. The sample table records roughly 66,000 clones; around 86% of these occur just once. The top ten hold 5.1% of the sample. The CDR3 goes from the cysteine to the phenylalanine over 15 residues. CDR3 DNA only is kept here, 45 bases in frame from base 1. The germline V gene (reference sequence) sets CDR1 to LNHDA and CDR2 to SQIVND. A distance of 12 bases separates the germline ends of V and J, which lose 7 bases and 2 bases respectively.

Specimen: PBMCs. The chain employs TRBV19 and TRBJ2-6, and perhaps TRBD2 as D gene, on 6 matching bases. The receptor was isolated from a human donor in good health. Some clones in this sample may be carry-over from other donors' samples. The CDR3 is CASNLGTAGANVLTF. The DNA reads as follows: TGTGCCAGTAACTTGGGGACTGCTGGGGCCAACGTCCTGACTTTC. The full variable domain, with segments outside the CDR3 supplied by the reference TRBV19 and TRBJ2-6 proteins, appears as DGGITQSPKYLFRKEGQNVTLSCEQNLNHDAMYWYRQDPGQGLRLIYYSQIVNDFQKGDIAEGYSVSREKKESFPLTVTSAQKNPTAFYLCASNLGTAGANVLTFGAGSRLTVL.